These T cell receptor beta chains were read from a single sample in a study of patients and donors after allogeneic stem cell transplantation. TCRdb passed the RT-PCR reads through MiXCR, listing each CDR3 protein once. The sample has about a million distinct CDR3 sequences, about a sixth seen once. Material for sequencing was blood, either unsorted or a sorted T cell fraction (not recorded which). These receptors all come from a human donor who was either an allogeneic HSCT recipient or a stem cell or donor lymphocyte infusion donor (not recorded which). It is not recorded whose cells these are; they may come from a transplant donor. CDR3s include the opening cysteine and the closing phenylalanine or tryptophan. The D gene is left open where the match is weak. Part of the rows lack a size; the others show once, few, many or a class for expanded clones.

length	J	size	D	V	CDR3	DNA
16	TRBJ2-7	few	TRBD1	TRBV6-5	CASSYFGQGSSYEQYF	TGTGCCAGCAGTTACTTCGGACAGGGTAGCTCCTACGAGCAGTACTTC
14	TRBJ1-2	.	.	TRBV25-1	CASTLGGSDYGYTF	TGTGCCAGCACCCTCGGGGGTTCTGACTATGGCTACACCTTC
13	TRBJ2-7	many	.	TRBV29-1	CSVVGTNRYEQYF	TGCAGCGTTGTAGGGACCAACCGATACGAGCAGTACTTC
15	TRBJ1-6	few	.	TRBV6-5	CASSYRQLNNSPLHF	TGTGCCAGCAGTTACAGACAGTTAAATAATTCACCCCTCCACTTT
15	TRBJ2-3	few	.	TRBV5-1	CASSSTRQVRDTQYF	TGCGCCAGCAGCTCCACGCGACAGGTGCGAGATACGCAGTATTTT
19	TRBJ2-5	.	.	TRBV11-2	CASSFSLAPRTEFRETQYF	TGTGCCAGCAGCTTTTCCCTTGCCCCGCGTACAGAATTTCGAGAGACCCAGTACTTC
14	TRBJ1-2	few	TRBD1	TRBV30	CAWSQTGINYGYTF	TGTGCCTGGAGCCAGACAGGGATTAACTATGGCTACACCTTC
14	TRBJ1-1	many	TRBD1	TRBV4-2	CASSRGQGDTEAFF	TGTGCCAGCAGCCGAGGACAGGGGGACACTGAAGCTTTCTTT
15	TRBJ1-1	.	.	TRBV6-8	CASSYSRGEGTEAFF	TGTGCCAGCAGTTACTCGAGGGGAGAGGGCACTGAAGCTTTCTTT
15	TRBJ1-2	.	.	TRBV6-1	CASHSYGEGNYGYTF	TGTGCCAGCCACAGTTACGGGGAGGGGAACTATGGCTACACCTTC
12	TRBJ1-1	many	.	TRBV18	CASSQKDTEAFF	TGTGCCAGCTCACAGAAGGACACTGAAGCTTTCTTT
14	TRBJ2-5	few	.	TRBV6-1	CASSLLTNQETQYF	TGTGCCAGCAGTCTATTAACAAATCAAGAGACCCAGTACTTC
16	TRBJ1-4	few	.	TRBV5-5	CASSFDGGSTNEKLFF	TGTGCCAGCAGCTTTGACGGGGGCAGCACTAATGAAAAACTGTTTTTT
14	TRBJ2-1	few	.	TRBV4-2	CASSQGHYPNEQFF	TGTGCCAGCAGCCAAGGCCATTATCCCAATGAGCAGTTCTTC
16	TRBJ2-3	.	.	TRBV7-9	CASSFLTGDGTDTQYF	TGTGCCAGCAGCTTCCTGACGGGGGATGGCACAGATACGCAGTATTTT
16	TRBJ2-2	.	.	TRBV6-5	CASSYSKDGATGELFF	TGTGCCAGCAGTTACTCGAAGGATGGGGCCACCGGGGAGCTGTTTTTT
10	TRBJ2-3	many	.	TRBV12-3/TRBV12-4	CASSEDTQYF	TGTGCCAGCAGTGAGGATACGCAGTATTTT
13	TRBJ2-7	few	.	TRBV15	CATSRAQTYEQYF	TGTGCCACCAGCAGAGCCCAGACCTACGAGCAGTACTTC
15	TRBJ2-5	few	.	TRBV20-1	CSARDDRGGQETQYF	TGCAGTGCTAGAGATGACAGGGGAGGGCAAGAGACCCAGTACTTC
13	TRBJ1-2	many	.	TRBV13	CASSPRGGDGYTF	TGTGCCAGCAGCCCCCGGGGAGGGGATGGCTACACCTTC
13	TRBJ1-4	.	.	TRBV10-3	CAISRDWNEKLFF	TGTGCCATCAGTCGAGACTGGAATGAAAAACTGTTTTTT
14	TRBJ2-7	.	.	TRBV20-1	CSAAQGIAAYEQYF	TGCAGTGCCGCCCAGGGTATCGCGGCCTACGAGCAGTACTTC
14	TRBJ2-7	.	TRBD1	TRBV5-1	CASSSDRAPYEQYF	TGCGCCAGCAGCTCCGACAGGGCACCCTACGAGCAGTACTTC
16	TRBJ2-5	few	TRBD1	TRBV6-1	CASRLTGGMFGETQYF	TGTGCCAGCAGGCTGACAGGGGGGATGTTCGGAGAGACCCAGTACTTC